The TCR beta chain described here comes from a study of blood T cell repertoires in COVID-19. Study-wide background: Acute and convalescent COVID-19 specimens originated in the United States, Italy and Spain.

This table comes from immunoSEQ multiplex PCR, and its TCRdb copy is limited to in-frame clones, with some not included. The table includes over 150,000 clones, roughly 87% detected once. In its sample, this clone was seen a few times. The germline CDR1 and CDR2 sequences are SGHDN and FVKESK. After removal of 4 bases from V and 8 bases from J, the junction contained 14 bases not matched to a gene. This CDR3 comprises 16 residues. The receptor was isolated from a woman between 25 and 40 years old who had recovered from COVID-19. The genes are TRBV14 and TRBJ2-1; TRBD1 aligns across 7 bases. The sample consisted of PBMCs or T cells enriched from blood (not recorded which). The CDR3 sequence is CASSPNRGFPSDEQFF. The CDR3 region has the DNA TGTGCCAGCAGCCCTAACAGGGGTTTCCCGAGCGATGAGCAGTTCTTC.